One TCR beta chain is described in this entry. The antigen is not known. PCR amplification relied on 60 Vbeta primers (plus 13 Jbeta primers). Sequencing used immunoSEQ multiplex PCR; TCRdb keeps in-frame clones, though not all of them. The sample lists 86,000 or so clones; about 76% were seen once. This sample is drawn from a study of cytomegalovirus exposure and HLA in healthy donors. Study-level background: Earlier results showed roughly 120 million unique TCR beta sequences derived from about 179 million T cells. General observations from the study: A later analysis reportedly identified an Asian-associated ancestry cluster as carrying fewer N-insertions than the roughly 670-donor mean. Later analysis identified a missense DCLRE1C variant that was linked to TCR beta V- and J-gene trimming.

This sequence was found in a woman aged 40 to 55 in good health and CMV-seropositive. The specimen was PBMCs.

CDR3 sequence (DNA): TGTGCCAGCAGTGAATGGGGACAGGGGGGCAATGAGCAGTTCTTC. It encodes CASSEWGQGGNEQFF. The rearrangement uses TRBV25-1 and TRBJ2-1; TRBD1 matches 11 bases. The CDR3 contains 15 residues. V lost 1 base to trimming and J lost 6 bases; unmatched junction nucleotides: 2. CDR1 is MGHDK and CDR2 is SYGVNS in the germline V gene. Full variable domain (missing parts from reference TRBV25-1 and TRBJ2-1): EADIYQTPRYLVIGTGKKITLECSQTMGHDKMYWYQQDPGMELHLIHYSYGVNSTEKGDLSSESTVSRIRTEHFPLTLESARPSHTSQYLCASSEWGQGGNEQFFGPGTRLTVL.